This TCR beta chain originates from a study of blood T cell repertoires in COVID-19. Study context: Researchers got acute and convalescent COVID-19 samples from the United States, Italy and Spain.

In terms of age and location, participants ranged from about 18 to 90 years and lived in about two dozen US areas. CDR3 length equals 15 residues. CDR1 and CDR2 (germline): GTSNPN, SVGIG (reference sequence). Trimming at V came to 2 bases and at J to 0 bases, leaving 4 bases not matched to a gene. TCRdb's copy holds only in-frame clones and misses some; the assay was immunoSEQ multiplex PCR. The data show 290,000 or so clones, 90% seen once. This TCR was sampled from a woman aged 18 to 35 with acute COVID-19. The gene calls are TRBV30 and TRBJ1-5, with 7 bases that match TRBD1. The sequencing sample was made of PBMCs or T cells enriched from blood (not recorded which). Written as DNA, the CDR3 is TGTGCCTGGAGTTCAGGGGGTTATAGCAATCAGCCCCAGCATTTT. Translation: CAWSSGGYSNQPQHF.